The entry that follows covers one T cell receptor (beta chain) sequence. The method was immunoSEQ multiplex PCR; TCRdb's version includes in-frame clones alone and lacks a portion of them. The table includes about 350,000 clones, 88% detected once. The data stem from a study of Ad26.COV2.S vaccination and SARS-CoV-2 variants. Study in general: The trial was COV1001 and the donor's arm was Ad26.COV2.S. Donor got 5x10^10 or 1x10^11 viral particles of Ad26.COV2.S.

Germline V gene lookup returns CDR1 SGHAT and CDR2 FQNNGV. The ends were cut back, 0 bases at V and 2 bases at J, with 13 bases in the middle. The CDR3 totals 17 residues. Treatment specified: around 19 received Ad26.COV2.S at low or high dose, single or two shots; roughly 5 received placebo; per-sample allocation not given. Vaccine and placebo recipients were sampled on day 63 after the first injection. Vaccination used an Ad26 vector expressing Wuhan-strain SARS-CoV-2 spike. The chain couples TRBV11-2 to TRBJ1-4; D unclear. The starting material was peripheral blood, obtained in a trial of Ad26.COV2.S vaccine versus placebo. The clonotype was recovered from a person aged 18 to 59 who received the Ad26.COV2.S COVID-19 vaccine or a placebo. The CDR3 nucleotides are TGTGCCAGCAGCTTAGATTGGGGATCGGCCACTAATGAAAAACTGTTTTTT. It specifies CASSLDWGSATNEKLFF.